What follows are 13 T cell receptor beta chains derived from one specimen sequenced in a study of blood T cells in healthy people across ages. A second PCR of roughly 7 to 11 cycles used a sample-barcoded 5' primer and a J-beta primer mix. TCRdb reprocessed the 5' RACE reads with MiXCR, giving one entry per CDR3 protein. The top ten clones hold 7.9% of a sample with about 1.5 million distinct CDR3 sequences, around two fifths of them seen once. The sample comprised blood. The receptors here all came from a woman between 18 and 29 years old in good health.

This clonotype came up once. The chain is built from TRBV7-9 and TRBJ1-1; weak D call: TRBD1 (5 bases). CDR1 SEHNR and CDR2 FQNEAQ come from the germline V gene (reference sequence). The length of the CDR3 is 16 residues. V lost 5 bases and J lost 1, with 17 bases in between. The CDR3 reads CASSQDQGGSNTEAFF. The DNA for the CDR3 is TGTGCCAGCAGCCAGGACCAGGGTGGGTCGAACACTGAAGCTTTCTTT.

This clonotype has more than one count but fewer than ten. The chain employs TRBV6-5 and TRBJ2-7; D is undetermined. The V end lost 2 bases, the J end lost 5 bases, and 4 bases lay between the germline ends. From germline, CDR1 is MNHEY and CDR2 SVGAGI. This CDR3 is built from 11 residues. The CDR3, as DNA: TGTGCCAGCAGTTACCGAAACGAGCAGTACTTC. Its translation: CASSYRNEQYF.

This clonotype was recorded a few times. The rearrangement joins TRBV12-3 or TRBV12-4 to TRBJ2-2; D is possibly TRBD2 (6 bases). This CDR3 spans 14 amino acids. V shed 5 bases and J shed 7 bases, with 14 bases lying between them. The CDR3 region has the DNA TGTGCCAGCAGTCGACAGCCGCGGGGCGGGGAGCTGTTTTTT. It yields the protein CASSRQPRGGELFF.

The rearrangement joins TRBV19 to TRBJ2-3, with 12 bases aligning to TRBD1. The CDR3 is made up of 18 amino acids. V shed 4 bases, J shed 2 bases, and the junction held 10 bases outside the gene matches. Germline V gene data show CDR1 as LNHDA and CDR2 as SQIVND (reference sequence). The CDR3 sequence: CASSKDTGTGGYTDTQYF. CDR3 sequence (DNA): TGTGCCAGTAGTAAGGACACCGGGACAGGGGGCTACACAGATACGCAGTATTTT.

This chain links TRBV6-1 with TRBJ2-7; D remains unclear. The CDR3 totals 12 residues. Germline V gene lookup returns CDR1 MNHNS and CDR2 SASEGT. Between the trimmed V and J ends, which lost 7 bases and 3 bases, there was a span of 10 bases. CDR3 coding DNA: TGTGCCAGCAAACGGACGGACTACGAGCAGTACTTC. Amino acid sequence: CASKRTDYEQYF.

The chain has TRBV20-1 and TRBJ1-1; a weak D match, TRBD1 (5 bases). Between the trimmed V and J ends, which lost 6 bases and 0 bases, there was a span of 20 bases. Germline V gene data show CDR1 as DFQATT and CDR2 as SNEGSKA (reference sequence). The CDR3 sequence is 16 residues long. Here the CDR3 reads CSARLQGAGVNTEAFF. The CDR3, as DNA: TGCAGTGCGAGACTCCAGGGAGCCGGAGTGAACACTGAAGCTTTCTTT.

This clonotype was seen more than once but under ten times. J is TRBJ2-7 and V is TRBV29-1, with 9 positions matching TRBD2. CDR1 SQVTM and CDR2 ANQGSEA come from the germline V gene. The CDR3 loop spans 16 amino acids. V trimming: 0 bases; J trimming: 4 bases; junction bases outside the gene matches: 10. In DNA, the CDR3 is TGCAGCGTTGAAGATTTCGCAGCGGGAGGAGAATACGAGCAGTACTTC. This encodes CSVEDFAAGGEYEQYF.

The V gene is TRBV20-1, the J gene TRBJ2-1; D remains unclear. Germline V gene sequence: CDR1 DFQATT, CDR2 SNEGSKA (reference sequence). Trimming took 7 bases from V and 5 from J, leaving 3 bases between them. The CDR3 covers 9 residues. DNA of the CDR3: TGCAGTGTGAACAATGAGCAGTTCTTC. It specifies CSVNNEQFF.

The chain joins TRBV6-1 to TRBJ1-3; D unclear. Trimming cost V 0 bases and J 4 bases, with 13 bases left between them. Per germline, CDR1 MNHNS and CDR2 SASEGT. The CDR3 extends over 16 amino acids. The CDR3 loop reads CASSEAQRGFGNTIYF. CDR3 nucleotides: TGTGCCAGCAGTGAAGCGCAGAGAGGGTTCGGAAACACCATATATTTT.

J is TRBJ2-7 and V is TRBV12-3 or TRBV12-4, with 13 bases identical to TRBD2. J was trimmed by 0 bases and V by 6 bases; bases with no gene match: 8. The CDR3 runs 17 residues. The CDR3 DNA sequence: TGTGCCAGCAGCCCCGGGACTAGCGGGATGCTCTCCTACGAGCAGTACTTC. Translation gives CASSPGTSGMLSYEQYF.

CDR3 sequence reads: CASSKCPQEHSDEQYF. The CDR3 coding sequence is TGTGCCAGCAGCAAATGTCCCCAGGAGCACTCGGACGAGCAGTACTTC. This rearrangement joins TRBV21-1 to TRBJ2-7; TRBD1 is taken as the D call from the table, unchecked against the DNA. TRBV21-1 is termed a pseudogene. The length of the CDR3 is 16 residues.

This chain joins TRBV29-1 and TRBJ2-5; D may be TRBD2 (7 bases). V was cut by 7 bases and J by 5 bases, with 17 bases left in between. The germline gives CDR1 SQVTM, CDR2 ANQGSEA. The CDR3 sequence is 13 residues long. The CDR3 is CSAFPGGAETQYF. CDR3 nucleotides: TGCAGCGCCTTCCCTGGGGGGGCTGAGACCCAGTACTTC.

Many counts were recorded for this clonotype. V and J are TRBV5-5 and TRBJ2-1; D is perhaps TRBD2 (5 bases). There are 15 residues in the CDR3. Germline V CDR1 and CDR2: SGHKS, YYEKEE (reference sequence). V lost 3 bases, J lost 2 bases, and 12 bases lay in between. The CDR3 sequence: CASSSFPGAYNEQFF. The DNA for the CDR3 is TGTGCCAGCAGCTCCTTCCCCGGGGCCTACAATGAGCAGTTCTTC.